Below are 18 T cell receptor beta chains sequenced from a single sample in a study of shared clonotypes between healthy human individuals. Sequencing used immunoSEQ multiplex PCR; TCRdb keeps in-frame clones, though not all of them. The sample lists 700,000 to 950,000 clones; just over 95% were seen once. Naive CD8 cells lacked CD45RO and underwent positive selection for CCR7, leaving out terminally differentiated effector memory CD45RA+ cells. The material sequenced was naive CD8+ T cells sorted from blood. Receptor source: a young man in good health.

The chain joins TRBV9 to TRBJ1-5, with a possible D match to TRBD1 (6 bases). Germline V lookup: CDR1 SGDLS, CDR2 YYNGEE. Trimming shortened V by 0 bases and J by 6 bases, and 13 bases separated the two germline ends. The CDR3 contains 15 residues. CDR3 sequence (DNA): TGTGCCAGCAGCGTAGGGACAGAGTCCGGTCAGCCCCAGCATTTT. It encodes CASSVGTESGQPQHF.

As regards this clone: At the DNA level, this CDR3 is encoded by other sequences in the same sample as well. The chain is built from TRBV27 and TRBJ2-7; D is perhaps TRBD2 (6 bases). V gave up 2 bases and J gave up 3 bases, with 8 bases separating them. Germline CDR1 reads MNHEY; CDR2 reads SMNVEV (reference sequence). The CDR3 totals 13 residues. The CDR3 region has the DNA TGTGCCAGCAGTTTAGGGGGGATCTACGAGCAGTACTTC. Translation gives CASSLGGIYEQYF.

Note on this clone: The sample holds other DNA sequences that translate to the same CDR3. The CDR3 protein is CASSLGVNTEAFF. CDR3 coding DNA: TGTGCCAGCAGTTTGGGGGTTAACACTGAAGCTTTCTTT. This chain joins TRBV28 and TRBJ1-1; TRBD1 might be the D (5 bases). From germline, CDR1 is MDHEN and CDR2 SYDVKM. The CDR3 consists of 13 residues. Trimming pared 3 bases from V and 2 bases from J, leaving 7 bases between.

The gene calls are TRBV7-9 and TRBJ2-1; TRBD1 matches at 10 bases. V was clipped by 5 bases and J by 9 bases; unmatched bases: 10. CDR1 is SEHNR and CDR2 is FQNEAQ in the germline V gene (reference sequence). The CDR3 runs to 15 residues. The CDR3 protein is CASSQPGQGFTEQFF. The CDR3, as DNA: TGTGCCAGCAGCCAACCGGGACAGGGGTTTACTGAGCAGTTCTTC.

This chain links TRBV15 with TRBJ2-3; the D is unclear. The CDR3 extends over 15 amino acids. V was clipped by 3 bases and J by 1 base, with 11 bases between them. Germline assignment: CDR1 LNHNV and CDR2 YYDKDF (reference sequence). The CDR3: CATSSGPGGTDTQYF. DNA of the CDR3: TGTGCCACCAGCAGTGGGCCCGGAGGCACAGATACGCAGTATTTT.

This clone occurred once. In the same sample, other DNA sequences code for this CDR3. The V and J genes are TRBV5-1 and TRBJ1-1; a weak D match, TRBD1 (5 bases). Deletions cut 2 bases from V and 2 bases from J, with 13 bases between. The CDR3 runs to 15 residues. CDR1 is SGHRS, CDR2 YFSETQ, per germline. CDR3 nucleotides: TGCGCCAGCAGCTTAAGGGAAGGGGTAAACACTGAAGCTTTCTTT. The encoded protein is CASSLREGVNTEAFF.

This chain joins TRBV7-9 and TRBJ2-1; D could derive from TRBD1 or TRBD2 (5 bases each). The CDR3 totals 15 residues. The V gene lost 2 bases and the J gene lost 5 bases, with 13 bases spanning the gap. CDR1 and CDR2 (germline): SEHNR, FQNEAQ (reference sequence). Here the CDR3 reads CASSLRHEGHNEQFF. The DNA for the CDR3 is TGTGCCAGCAGCTTACGGCACGAGGGGCACAATGAGCAGTTCTTC.

The V gene is TRBV29-1, the J gene TRBJ2-7; a weak D match, TRBD1 (6 bases). Germline V lookup: CDR1 SQVTM, CDR2 ANQGSEA. V dropped 1 base and J dropped 2 bases, with 12 bases sitting between them. This CDR3 spans 14 amino acids. The CDR3 DNA follows: TGCAGCGTTGAAGTTACAGGGAATACCTACGAGCAGTACTTC. Protein sequence: CSVEVTGNTYEQYF.

V gene TRBV7-9 combines with J gene TRBJ2-4; 7 nucleotides match TRBD2. Germline trimming cut 6 bases from V and 6 bases from J; bases unmatched to any gene: 8. CDR1 SEHNR and CDR2 FQNEAQ come from the germline V gene (reference sequence). This CDR3 is 14 amino acids long. CDR3 protein: CASRGGVGANIQYF. DNA of the CDR3: TGTGCCAGCAGGGGAGGGGTTGGTGCAAACATTCAGTACTTC.

V and J are TRBV11-2 and TRBJ1-3; 10 nucleotides align to TRBD1. V was pared by 2 bases and J by 2 bases, with 9 bases of the junction left unmatched. Germline V CDR1 and CDR2: SGHAT, FQNNGV. This CDR3 comprises 18 residues. The CDR3, as DNA: TGTGCCAGCAGCTTAAGCTGGAGACAGGGGGCTGCTGGAAACACCATATATTTT. This encodes CASSLSWRQGAAGNTIYF.

The genes are TRBV27 and TRBJ2-7; D gene uncertain. This CDR3 is built from 13 residues. The V gene lost 5 bases and the J gene lost 4 bases, with 12 bases spanning the gap. Germline V gene lookup returns CDR1 MNHEY and CDR2 SMNVEV (reference sequence). The CDR3 reads CASSHKIYYEQYF. DNA for the CDR3: TGTGCCAGCAGTCACAAGATTTATTACGAGCAGTACTTC.

V and J are TRBV13 and TRBJ2-3, with TRBD2 matching 12 bases. This CDR3 is built from 17 residues. Looked up from germline, CDR1 is PRHDT and CDR2 is FYEKMQ (reference sequence). The junction had 8 bases not matched to a gene; V was cut back by 5 bases and J by 2 bases. This chain's CDR3 is CASSLRTSGVHTDTQYF. The CDR3 nucleotides read TGTGCCAGCAGCCTACGGACTAGCGGGGTTCACACAGATACGCAGTATTTT.

The chain joins TRBV10-1 to TRBJ2-3; D perhaps matches TRBD2 (5 bases). Trimming removed 3 bases at V and 2 bases at J, with 15 bases between. CDR3 length: 16 amino acids. The germline V gene encodes CDR1 WNHNN and CDR2 SYGVQD (reference sequence). CDR3: CASSEGWRAHTDTQYF. CDR3 nucleotide sequence: TGCGCCAGCAGTGAAGGGTGGCGGGCCCACACAGATACGCAGTATTTT.

The rearrangement uses TRBV10-1 and TRBJ2-2, with TRBD2 matching over 8 bases. Germline V lookup: CDR1 WNHNN, CDR2 SYGVQD (reference sequence). The CDR3 is 14 residues long. Trimming at V came to 8 bases and at J to 0 bases, leaving 2 bases not matched to a gene. CDR3 sequence reads: CASREGANTGELFF. The CDR3 coding sequence is TGCGCCAGCCGGGAGGGCGCGAACACCGGGGAGCTGTTTTTT.

This rearrangement joins TRBV5-4 to TRBJ2-4; either TRBD1 or TRBD2 may fit D (5 bases each). The CDR3 is 14 amino acids. Trimming left V 4 bases short and J 5 bases short, with 13 bases between. The germline gives CDR1 SGHNT, CDR2 YYREEE (reference sequence). CDR3: CASSPTGPQNIQYF. The CDR3 nucleotides are TGTGCCAGCAGCCCGACGGGACCTCAAAACATTCAGTACTTC.

This chain connects TRBV7-9 to TRBJ2-2; 10 bases fit TRBD2. The junction had 6 bases not matched to a gene; V was cut back by 1 base and J by 7 bases. Germline CDR1 reads SEHNR; CDR2 reads FQNEAQ (reference sequence). This CDR3 region has 16 residues. The CDR3 DNA reads TGTGCCAGCAGCTTAGTACCTAGCGGGAGCGTCGGGGAGCTGTTTTTT. It specifies CASSLVPSGSVGELFF.

V and J are TRBV29-1 and TRBJ2-1, with 8 positions matching TRBD2. V was pared by 3 bases and J by 5 bases, with 9 bases of the junction left unmatched. Germline assignment: CDR1 SQVTM and CDR2 ANQGSEA. The CDR3 length is 15 residues. The CDR3 nucleotides are TGCAGCGTTGATTGGGGACTAGAAGACCACAATGAGCAGTTCTTC. Its translation: CSVDWGLEDHNEQFF.

V is TRBV4-1 and J is TRBJ2-3, with D hard to call. Germline lookup yields CDR1 MGHRA and CDR2 YSYEKL. V shed 4 bases and J shed 0 bases, with 11 bases lying between them. The length of the CDR3 is 15 residues. CDR3: CASSPGYSSTDTQYF. The CDR3 DNA reads as TGCGCCAGCAGCCCCGGGTACAGTAGCACAGATACGCAGTATTTT.